This TCR beta chain was captured in a study of T cells expressing NK-cell markers. The authors made TCR beta cDNA libraries by 5'RACE template switching. This switching added a universal primer site and UMIs. TCRdb re-called the 5' RACE reads; every CDR3 protein appears as one record, without DNA. The sample table sets out about 140,000 distinct CDR3 sequences. There are 13 residues in the CDR3. Germline V gives CDR1 SQVTM, CDR2 ANQGSEA. Overall study findings and caveats: A few donors' CD3+CD56-NKG2C+ cells were dominated by the same clonotypes. NKG2C+ dominant clonotype frequencies in over 5 donors were roughly 1.0-7.5% of CD8+ T cells.

In the case of this clonotype: Its antigen is undetermined.

This clonotype originated in a young man in good health. The gene calls are TRBV29-1 and TRBJ2-1. Sequenced input: blood T cells: a sorted CD56 or NKG2C T cell subset, CD4+ or CD8+ T cells, or bulk PBMC T cells (not recorded which). CDR3 region: CSVSQPDYNEQFF.